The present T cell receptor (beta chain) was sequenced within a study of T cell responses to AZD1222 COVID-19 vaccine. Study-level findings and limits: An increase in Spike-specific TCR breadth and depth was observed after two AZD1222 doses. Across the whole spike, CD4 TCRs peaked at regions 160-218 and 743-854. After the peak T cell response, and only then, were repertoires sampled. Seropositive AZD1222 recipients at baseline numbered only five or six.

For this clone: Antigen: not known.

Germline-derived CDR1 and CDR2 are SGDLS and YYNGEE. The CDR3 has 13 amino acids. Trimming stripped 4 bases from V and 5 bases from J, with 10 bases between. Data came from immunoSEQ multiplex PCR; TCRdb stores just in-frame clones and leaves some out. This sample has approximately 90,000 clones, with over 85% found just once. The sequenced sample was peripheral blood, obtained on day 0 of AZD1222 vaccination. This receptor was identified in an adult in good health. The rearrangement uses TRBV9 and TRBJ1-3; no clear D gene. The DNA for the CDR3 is TGTGCCAGCAGCCCCCGTACCCGAAACACCATATATTTT. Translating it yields CASSPRTRNTIYF.